This T cell receptor beta chain was observed in a study of blood T cell repertoires in COVID-19. Looking at the study overall: COVID-19 samples from acute and convalescent phases originated in the United States, Italy and Spain.

Profiling relied on immunoSEQ multiplex PCR, and the TCRdb table lists in-frame clones only, not all of them. The sample holds around 210,000 clones, 89% seen once. Enrolled through a virtual design, the participants were between roughly 18 and 90 years of age and came from about two dozen US areas. The study assigned cohorts using participant-reported clinical history. For recovered donors of Cohort 3, there were two negative PCRs, clearance, or symptom resolution. The CDR3 is 16 amino acids. With V trimmed by 6 bases and J by 4 bases, 14 bases remained unmatched. Germline V gene sequence: CDR1 MDHEN, CDR2 SYDVKM.

The clonotype comes from a woman between 18 and 30 years old who had recovered from COVID-19. Input material: PBMCs or T cells enriched from blood (not recorded which). The chain recombines TRBV28 with TRBJ1-2; 7 nucleotides line up with TRBD1. DNA for the CDR3: TGTGCCAGCAGATCCGGACAGGATGTTTCTCTCTATGGCTACACCTTC. Translating gives CASRSGQDVSLYGYTF.